This TCR beta chain was sequenced for a study of shared clonotypes between healthy human individuals. Researchers ran the assay at a deep level. 200 to 250 ng DNA, 30,000 or so T cell genomes, went into each sorted-subset replicate PCR. Sequenced by immunoSEQ multiplex PCR; TCRdb stores in-frame clones only, minus some. Of around 700,000 clones listed, less than 80% were seen once; the top ten hold 1.8%. This clone has ten or more counts. The sequencing input was memory CD4+ T cells sorted from blood. The subset here: CD45RA-negative fraction. The sequence came from a woman aged 25 to 39 in good health.

This chain's CDR3 is CASSFDFYEQYF. The DNA for the CDR3 is TGTGCCAGCAGTTTTGACTTCTACGAGCAGTACTTC. The chain links TRBV28 to TRBJ2-7; D gene uncertain. In germline, CDR1 is MDHEN, CDR2 SYDVKM. This CDR3 comprises 12 residues. V was trimmed by 3 bases and J by 3 bases, leaving 6 bases between them.